These T cell receptor beta chains were read from a single sample in a study of cytomegalovirus exposure and HLA in healthy donors. Clones were sequenced by immunoSEQ multiplex PCR, and TCRdb holds only the in-frame ones, with some missing. Altogether 120,000 to 150,000 clones are present, about three quarters being singletons, with the ten largest covering over 1.5%. Input material: PBMCs. These receptor sequences come from a man aged 35 to 55 in good health and CMV-seronegative. Both conserved end residues are part of each CDR3. Only some rows state a clone size, as once, few, many or a class for expanded clones.

CDR3: CAWRRDFWEQYF
J: TRBJ2-7
length: 12
V: TRBV30
size: NA

CDR3: CATSRGVAGDTQYF
J: TRBJ2-3
length: 14
V: TRBV15
size: NA

CDR3: CASSLGRREQYF
J: TRBJ2-7
length: 12
V: TRBV28
size: NA

CDR3: CASSPASKETQYF
J: TRBJ2-5
length: 13
V: TRBV7-2
size: NA

CDR3: CASSPETSGGFRQYF
J: TRBJ2-7
length: 15
V: TRBV14
size: NA

CDR3: CASSISQTGLAYEQYF
J: TRBJ2-7
length: 16
V: TRBV27
size: NA

CDR3: CASSQAQGALEEQYF
J: TRBJ2-7
length: 15
V: TRBV4-2
size: once

CDR3: CASSPSGRTYNEQFF
J: TRBJ2-1
length: 15
V: TRBV5-6
size: few

CDR3: CASSEGPTSGSYEQYF
J: TRBJ2-7
length: 16
V: TRBV6-1
size: NA

CDR3: CASSTASGRAVEQYF
J: TRBJ2-7
length: 15
V: TRBV7-2
size: NA

CDR3: CASSVDKRGLSTEAFF
J: TRBJ1-1
length: 16
V: TRBV2
size: NA

CDR3: CAVSRGQGDYGYTF
J: TRBJ1-2
length: 14
V: TRBV10-3
size: NA

CDR3: CASSLTSGGAYNEQFF
J: TRBJ2-1
length: 16
V: TRBV19
size: NA

CDR3: CASSEIWGGEETQYF
J: TRBJ2-5
length: 15
V: TRBV25-1
size: NA

CDR3: CASSPKIGDSYGYTF
J: TRBJ1-2
length: 15
V: TRBV4-1
size: NA

CDR3: CATRQDSTDTQYF
J: TRBJ2-3
length: 13
V: TRBV28
size: NA

CDR3: CASSDAGLAGGNEQFF
J: TRBJ2-1
length: 16
V: TRBV5-1
size: once

CDR3: CATSRGGPDYEQYF
J: TRBJ2-7
length: 14
V: TRBV15
size: once

CDR3: CASSYRNTDTQYF
J: TRBJ2-3
length: 13
V: TRBV7-2
size: NA

CDR3: CASSPDSTYSNQPQHF
J: TRBJ1-5
length: 16
V: TRBV7-6
size: NA

CDR3: CASSLDYHYGTTSYYEQYF
J: TRBJ2-7
length: 19
V: TRBV7-8
size: NA

CDR3: CASSISENTEAFF
J: TRBJ1-1
length: 13
V: TRBV19
size: NA

CDR3: CASSFSGITEAFF
J: TRBJ1-1
length: 13
V: TRBV11-3
size: few